A selection of T cell receptor beta chains follows, all from one sample in a study of cytomegalovirus exposure and HLA in healthy donors. TCRdb keeps only in-frame clones here, not all; method: immunoSEQ multiplex PCR. The data hold tens of thousands of clones, with around 95% observed a single time. The sample taken for sequencing was PBMCs. Receptors originate from a man aged 18 to 35 in good health and CMV-seropositive. CDR3s include the opening cysteine and the closing phenylalanine or tryptophan. D genes are given only for firm matches. Clone size appears in some rows only: once, few, many, or a class for an expanded clone.

TRBV28	-	TRBJ2-1	-	TGTGCCAGCAGTTTAAGGATGGCTAGCGCATACAATGAGCAGTTCTTC	CASSLRMASAYNEQFF
TRBV10-1	TRBD2	TRBJ2-3	-	TGCGCCAGCAGTGACGGGTCTAATAGCGGGGGGGCAGATACGCAGTATTTT	CASSDGSNSGGADTQYF
TRBV25-1	-	TRBJ2-7	once	TGCGCTACCTGCGGGATAACGTACGAGCAGTACTTC	CATCGITYEQYF
TRBV7-2	-	TRBJ1-2	-	TGTGCCAGCAGCTTATCGGGGGTCTACACCTTC	CASSLSGVYTF
TRBV5-5	-	TRBJ2-1	-	TGTGCCAGCAAAGGGGGGGCCAACAATGAGCAGTTCTTC	CASKGGANNEQFF
TRBV18	TRBD2	TRBJ2-5	-	TGTGCCAGCTCACCTGGACTAGCGGGAGGAGAGACCCAGTACTTC	CASSPGLAGGETQYF
TRBV21-1	-	TRBJ1-5	-	TGTGCCAGCAGCAAAGGAAAGGTGGACAGAATAAGGAATCAGCCCCAGCATTTT	CASSKGKVDRIRNQPQHF
TRBV27	TRBD1	TRBJ2-7	-	TGTGCCAGCAGTTCGACAGGGACCCCCTACGAGCAGTACTTC	CASSSTGTPYEQYF
TRBV6-5	-	TRBJ2-7	-	TGTGCCAGCAGTTACATACAGCAAGTCTCCTACGAGCAGTACTTC	CASSYIQQVSYEQYF
TRBV9	TRBD1	TRBJ2-6	-	TGTGCCAGCAGCGCGGGCGCTTCGACAGGGGGCTCTTCCGGGGCCAACGTCCTGACTTTC	CASSAGASTGGSSGANVLTF
TRBV19	-	TRBJ1-1	-	TGTGCCAGCCAGACAGCGAACACTGAAGCTTTCTTT	CASQTANTEAFF
TRBV2	TRBD1	TRBJ1-1	-	TGTGCCAGCGTGACCGGGACAGGTAGCCCTGAAGCTTTCTTT	CASVTGTGSPEAFF
TRBV13	TRBD1	TRBJ1-2	once	TGTGCCAGCAGACGTCCGGGGGACAGGGCTAACTATGGCTACACCTTC	CASRRPGDRANYGYTF
TRBV7-9	-	TRBJ2-7	-	TGTGCCAGCGGGAGAAGGGACAACCCCGAGCAGTACTTC	CASGRRDNPEQYF